Listed here are 32 T cell receptor beta chains from one sample, sequenced in a study of memory CD4+ T cells and cytomegalovirus serostatus. The sort gate was single viable CD3+CD4+CD8-CD45RO+ cells for memory CD4+ T cells. Assay: immunoSEQ multiplex PCR; the TCRdb copy retains only in-frame clones and omits some. In the table there are roughly 40,000 clones, about four fifths of which are singletons. Sequenced sample: memory CD4+ T cells from blood. The receptors come from an adult in good health and CMV-seronegative.

This clone appeared a single time. CDR3 coding DNA: TGTGCCAGCAGCTTGGGGAGGGCGGGAGGGCAGGCAGATACGCAGTATTTT. Translated, it gives CASSLGRAGGQADTQYF. V usage is TRBV5-5 and J usage is TRBJ2-3; 9 bases line up with TRBD2. This CDR3 spans 17 amino acids. Germline CDR1 reads SGHKS; CDR2 reads YYEKEE (reference sequence). With V trimmed by 0 bases and J by 4 bases, 9 bases remained unmatched.

This sequence joins TRBV27 and TRBJ2-7, with 8 positions matching TRBD1. Germline loops: CDR1 MNHEY, CDR2 SMNVEV (reference sequence). The V segment lost 5 bases and the J segment 4 bases; nucleotides outside the gene matches: 16. The CDR3 consists of 17 residues. The CDR3 nucleotides read TGTGCCAGCAGTAGGTCGGCTTTGCGGACAGGGAGGTACGAGCAGTACTTC. It encodes CASSRSALRTGRYEQYF.

V is TRBV11-3 and J is TRBJ2-1; 7 bases are a match to TRBD1. Per germline, CDR1 SGHNT and CDR2 YENEEA. The J segment lost 0 bases and the V segment lost 5 bases, leaving 7 bases of the junction unmatched. This CDR3 has 16 residues. CDR3 sequence: CASSARPGGSYNEQFF. The CDR3 DNA is TGTGCCAGCAGCGCCCGTCCAGGGGGCTCCTACAATGAGCAGTTCTTC.

The sample holds a few counts of this clone. The chain combines TRBV9 with TRBJ1-1, with D possibly matching TRBD1 (6 bases). Germline lookup yields CDR1 SGDLS and CDR2 YYNGEE. The CDR3 is made up of 15 amino acids. The V end was cut by 1 base, the J end by 2 bases, with 12 bases between. The CDR3 sequence: CASSVFSDRNTEAFF. In nucleotides, the CDR3 is TGTGCCAGCAGCGTATTCTCGGACAGAAACACTGAAGCTTTCTTT.

The chain has TRBV5-8 and TRBJ2-1, with D unclear. Per germline, CDR1 SGHTS and CDR2 YDEGEE. V lost 1 base to trimming and J lost 0 bases, with 8 bases between them. The CDR3 is 15 amino acids. CDR3 loop: CASSLRRISYNEQFF. The CDR3 region has the DNA TGTGCCAGCAGCTTGCGGCGGATCTCCTACAATGAGCAGTTCTTC.

In this sample, this clone turned up a few times. This sequence joins TRBV11-3 and TRBJ2-5; perhaps TRBD2 as D (6 bases). Trimming removed 4 bases from V and 11 bases from J, with 14 bases in between. CDR3 length: 12 residues. Germline V gene sequence: CDR1 SGHNT, CDR2 YENEEA. Here the CDR3 DNA reads TGTGCCAGCAGCTCTGAGGGGACTGCGCAGTACTTC. Translated, it gives CASSSEGTAQYF.

V usage is TRBV7-3 and J usage is TRBJ1-1; 9 bases fit TRBD1. This CDR3 is 14 amino acids long. CDR1 is SGHTA and CDR2 is FQGTGA in the germline V gene. V was pared by 4 bases and J by 2 bases, with 2 bases of the junction left unmatched. CDR3 nucleotides: TGTGCCAGCAGCTACACAGGGGGCAACACTGAAGCTTTCTTT. Its protein is CASSYTGGNTEAFF.

This rearrangement joins TRBV11-3 to TRBJ2-2; D may correspond to TRBD1 or TRBD2 (6 bases each). V was cut by 2 bases and J by 4 bases, with 23 bases left in between. Per the germline V gene, CDR1 is SGHNT and CDR2 is YENEEA. This CDR3 region has 19 residues. The CDR3 sequence: CASSLKGVGGGTPTGELFF. The CDR3 region has the DNA TGTGCCAGCAGCTTAAAGGGGGTTGGAGGGGGGACACCCACCGGGGAGCTGTTTTTT. The full variable domain, with the rest looked up from reference TRBV11-3 and TRBJ2-2, is EAGVVQSPRYKIIEKKQPVAFWCNPISGHNTLYWYLQNLGQGPELLIRYENEEAVDDSQLPKDRFSAERLKGVDSTLKIQPAELGDSAVYLCASSLKGVGGGTPTGELFFGEGSRLTVL.

The chain carries TRBV5-1 and TRBJ1-2; a possible D gene is TRBD1 (5 bases). CDR1 is SGHRS, CDR2 YFSETQ, per germline. Trimming left V 5 bases short and J 6 bases short, with 17 bases between. CDR3 length: 14 amino acids. CDR3 sequence (DNA): TGCGCCAGCAGTCCGGACATTCCTCGTGATGGCTACACCTTC. It specifies CASSPDIPRDGYTF.

This sequence joins TRBV19 and TRBJ2-1; 11 nucleotides agree with TRBD2. CDR3 length: 14 residues. Per the germline V gene, CDR1 is LNHDA and CDR2 is SQIVND (reference sequence). V was clipped by 7 bases and J by 7 bases; unmatched bases: 6. CDR3 coding DNA: TGTGCCAGTAACGCACTAGCGGGAGCTAATGAGCAGTTCTTC. Residues: CASNALAGANEQFF.

The chain joins TRBV20-1 to TRBJ2-1; D could derive from TRBD1 or TRBD2 (5 bases each). Trimming pared 3 bases from V and 8 bases from J, leaving 8 bases between. CDR1 and CDR2 (germline): DFQATT, SNEGSKA (reference sequence). The CDR3 is made up of 11 amino acids. CDR3 DNA sequence: TGCAGTGCTAGTAGGGGACATGAGCAGTTCTTC. It translates to CSASRGHEQFF.

The V and J genes are TRBV6-5 and TRBJ1-2; maybe TRBD1 (6 bases). Germline CDR1 is MNHEY and CDR2 is SVGAGI. There are 13 residues in the CDR3. Trimming took 5 bases from V and 5 from J, leaving 12 bases between them. The chain's CDR3 is CASSLQGAYGYTF. As DNA, the CDR3 is TGTGCCAGCAGTCTACAGGGAGCTTATGGCTACACCTTC.

This chain uses TRBV6-6 with TRBJ1-1, with D unclear. The CDR3 spans 15 residues. Trimming removed 7 bases at V and 1 base at J, with 16 bases between. CDR1 MNHNY and CDR2 SVGAGI come from the germline V gene (reference sequence). CDR3 region: CASILSPGKNTEAFF. The CDR3 DNA reads TGTGCCAGCATTCTGAGCCCAGGAAAGAACACTGAAGCTTTCTTT.

The chain uses TRBV29-1 and TRBJ2-1, with a weak D call TRBD2 (5 bases). Per the germline V gene, CDR1 is SQVTM and CDR2 is ANQGSEA. V lost 8 bases, J lost 2 bases, and 10 bases lay in between. The CDR3 sequence is 12 residues long. The CDR3 DNA reads as TGCAGCATTTCAGCGGCCTACAATGAGCAGTTCTTC. This translates into CSISAAYNEQFF.

The V gene is TRBV9, the J gene TRBJ1-3; D is uncertain. This CDR3 is 17 amino acids long. Germline V gene sequence: CDR1 SGDLS, CDR2 YYNGEE. Trimming stripped 0 bases from V and 2 bases from J, with 15 bases between. This CDR3 reads CASSVAGSTRTGNTIYF. In DNA, the CDR3 is TGTGCCAGCAGCGTAGCCGGGAGTACGCGTACTGGAAACACCATATATTTT.

This clone has only one observation. The chain carries TRBV18 and TRBJ1-1; weak D call: TRBD1 (6 bases). CDR3 length: 13 amino acids. The germline V and J ends were trimmed by 6 bases and 4 bases, with 12 bases remaining between them. Germline assignment: CDR1 KGHSH and CDR2 LQKENI. CDR3 DNA sequence: TGTGCCAGCTCCCCAGGGGTAGGCACTGAAGCTTTCTTT. Protein sequence: CASSPGVGTEAFF.

The chain couples TRBV4-2 to TRBJ1-1; D not certain. Germline V gives CDR1 LGHNA, CDR2 YNFKEQ. Trimming pared 1 base from V and 4 bases from J, leaving 16 bases between. This CDR3 is built from 16 residues. CDR3 residues: CASSQGLRQTGTEAFF. For the CDR3, the DNA is TGTGCCAGCAGCCAAGGTTTAAGGCAGACCGGCACTGAAGCTTTCTTT.

This clone appeared once. The chain has TRBV4-3 and TRBJ1-3; D is unclear. CDR3 length equals 18 residues. V dropped 0 bases and J dropped 0 bases, with 15 bases sitting between them. The germline V gene encodes CDR1 LGHNA and CDR2 YSLEER. DNA for the CDR3: TGCGCCAGCAGCCAAGATTTCGGAGGGCTAGACTCTGGAAACACCATATATTTT. Its translation: CASSQDFGGLDSGNTIYF.

In its sample, this clone is medium-sized. This rearrangement joins TRBV2 to TRBJ1-2; 7 nucleotides match TRBD1. The junction had 7 bases not matched to a gene; V was cut back by 6 bases and J by 3 bases. The CDR3 is 14 residues long. CDR1 is SNHLY and CDR2 is FYNNEI in the germline V gene. The CDR3 bases are TGTGCCAGCAGGGAGCTACAGGGGTACTATGGCTACACCTTC. Translated: CASRELQGYYGYTF.

The rearrangement uses TRBV2 and TRBJ1-6; 9 bases are a match to TRBD1. Germline CDR1 reads SNHLY; CDR2 reads FYNNEI. This CDR3 spans 15 amino acids. The ends lost 6 bases at V and 8 bases at J; junction bases unmatched: 8. The CDR3 reads CASSVIDRGDSPLHF. The CDR3 coding sequence is TGTGCCAGCAGCGTTATAGACAGGGGGGATTCACCCCTCCACTTT.

By share of the sample, this clone is medium-sized. Other DNA sequences of this sample code for an identical CDR3. The rearrangement links TRBV30 to TRBJ2-5; tentative D call: TRBD2 (7 bases). V was pared by 5 bases and J by 4 bases, with 17 bases between. CDR1 is GTSNPN, CDR2 SVGIG, per germline (reference sequence). This CDR3 has 14 residues. DNA for the CDR3: TGTGCCTGGCGCCTGGGGGGGGCTGTAGAGACCCAGTACTTC. Amino acid sequence: CAWRLGGAVETQYF. Filled out from reference TRBV30 and TRBJ2-5, the complete variable domain reads SQTIHQWPATLVQPVGSPLSLECTVEGTSNPNLYWYRQAAGRGLQLLFYSVGIGQISSEVPQNLSASRPQDRQFILSSKKLLLSDSGFYLCAWRLGGAVETQYFGPGTRLLVL.

The chain's CDR3 is CASSPLPQVRNTEAFF. The CDR3 bases are TGTGCCAGCTCACCCCTCCCACAGGTCCGGAACACTGAAGCTTTCTTT. The rearrangement uses TRBV18 and TRBJ1-1; the D gene is possibly TRBD1 (5 bases). Trimming shortened V by 3 bases and J by 1 base, and 15 bases separated the two germline ends. Germline lookup yields CDR1 KGHSH and CDR2 LQKENI. The CDR3 totals 16 residues.

The chain employs TRBV13 and TRBJ2-7; 8 bases agree with TRBD1. Germline CDR1 reads PRHDT; CDR2 reads FYEKMQ (reference sequence). This CDR3 has 16 residues. V lost 0 bases, J lost 3 bases, and 7 bases stayed unmatched. The CDR3 here is CASSLGPGGDFYEQYF. The CDR3 DNA reads as TGTGCCAGCAGCTTAGGCCCAGGGGGCGACTTCTACGAGCAGTACTTC.

The V and J genes are TRBV5-8 and TRBJ1-3, with D unresolved. CDR3 length: 13 amino acids. Germline lookup yields CDR1 SGHTS and CDR2 YDEGEE. The germline V and J ends were trimmed by 0 bases and 5 bases, with 6 bases remaining between them. The CDR3 sequence is CASSLDSRNTIYF. As DNA, the CDR3 is TGTGCCAGCAGCTTGGACAGTCGAAACACCATATATTTT. Supplemented by reference TRBV5-8 and TRBJ1-3, the full variable domain reads EAGVTQSPTHLIKTRGQQATLRCSPISGHTSVYWYQQALGLGLQFLLWYDEGEERNRGNFPPRFSGRQFPNYSSELNVNALELEDSALYLCASSLDSRNTIYFGEGSWLTVV.

This clone was counted a single time. This sequence joins TRBV7-2 and TRBJ2-7, with 7 bases fitting TRBD2. Germline CDR1 SGHTA, CDR2 FQGNSA. Losses at the gene ends were 5 bases for V and 7 bases for J; bases not matched to a gene: 14. This CDR3 region has 15 residues. This chain's CDR3 is CASSPPGGSSREQYF. The CDR3 DNA follows: TGTGCCAGCAGCCCTCCCGGCGGGAGCTCGAGAGAGCAGTACTTC.

This clone occurred once. The chain has TRBV11-2 and TRBJ1-2; D not certain. CDR3 length equals 15 residues. CDR1 and CDR2 from the germline V gene are SGHAT and FQNNGV. V was clipped by 5 bases and J by 7 bases, with 20 bases between them. The CDR3 here is CASSTIREGISGYTF. The CDR3 DNA follows: TGTGCCAGCAGCACAATAAGGGAAGGGATAAGTGGCTACACCTTC.

This clone came up once. V gene TRBV30 combines with J gene TRBJ2-1, with TRBD2 matching 7 bases. Germline CDR1 GTSNPN, CDR2 SVGIG (reference sequence). With 3 bases clipped from V and 5 bases from J, the junction kept 13 bases outside the gene matches. This CDR3 has 16 residues. CDR3 loop: CAWRHRGGRQNNEQFF. The CDR3 DNA follows: TGTGCCTGGAGGCATCGAGGCGGGAGACAGAACAATGAGCAGTTCTTC.

This chain links TRBV30 with TRBJ2-1, with a tentative D call TRBD2 (6 bases). The length of the CDR3 is 15 residues. Looked up from germline, CDR1 is GTSNPN and CDR2 is SVGIG (reference sequence). Trimming shortened V by 0 bases and J by 7 bases, and 16 bases separated the two germline ends. CDR3: CAWSVPVHLANEQFF. CDR3 bases: TGTGCCTGGAGTGTTCCCGTCCACCTAGCGAATGAGCAGTTCTTC. Based on the CDR3 plus reference TRBV30 and TRBJ2-1, the full variable domain is SQTIHQWPATLVQPVGSPLSLECTVEGTSNPNLYWYRQAAGRGLQLLFYSVGIGQISSEVPQNLSASRPQDRQFILSSKKLLLSDSGFYLCAWSVPVHLANEQFFGPGTRLTVL.

This rearrangement joins TRBV30 to TRBJ2-1, with TRBD2 as a possible D gene (5 bases). There are 14 residues in the CDR3. V lost 0 bases and J lost 8, with 14 bases in between. CDR1 and CDR2 from the germline V gene are GTSNPN and SVGIG (reference sequence). The CDR3 nucleotides are TGTGCCTGGAGTGTAGTAGGAGGATCGGATGAGCAGTTCTTC. Translating gives CAWSVVGGSDEQFF.

The V gene is TRBV4-2, the J gene TRBJ2-7; 10 nucleotides align to TRBD2. Germline lookup yields CDR1 LGHNA and CDR2 YNFKEQ. This CDR3 spans 15 amino acids. The V gene end was trimmed by 5 bases and the J gene end by 1 base; junction bases not matched to a gene: 5. The DNA of the CDR3 is TGTGCCAGCAGCTCCAAGACTAGCGGGTCCTACGAGCAGTACTTC. Amino acid sequence: CASSSKTSGSYEQYF.

The rearrangement joins TRBV7-9 to TRBJ2-6; TRBD1 matches 7 bases. From germline, CDR1 is SEHNR and CDR2 FQNEAQ (reference sequence). The V and J ends lost 5 bases and 3 bases, in that order; junction bases with no gene match: 7. The CDR3 totals 16 residues. CDR3 nucleotides: TGTGCCAGCAGCGGCATCGACAGGGTTGGGGCCAACGTCCTGACTTTC. Translated, it gives CASSGIDRVGANVLTF.

CDR3 sequence reads: CASSFGQGNSPLHF. CDR3 nucleotides: TGTGCCAGCAGCTTTGGACAGGGGAATTCACCCCTCCACTTT. V gene TRBV5-4 combines with J gene TRBJ1-6; 9 bases fit TRBD1. From germline, CDR1 is SGHNT and CDR2 YYREEE (reference sequence). V shed 2 bases, J shed 7 bases, and the junction held 1 base outside the gene matches. This CDR3 has 14 residues.